This TCR beta chain stems from a study of T cell clonotyping in hematopoietic cell transplantation. Generated by immunoSEQ multiplex PCR, the TCRdb table keeps only in-frame clones and is missing some. Counted here are about 10,000 clones, 93% occurring once; the ten biggest clones make up around 5.7%. The CDR3 runs to 12 residues. Germline V gene sequence: CDR1 MDHEN, CDR2 SYDVKM. V lost 7 bases and J lost 3, with 9 bases in between. Findings of the study overall: No sorting was done, leaving CD4 and CD8 contributions mixed. Graft donor and pretransplant recipient Inverse Simpson Index values predicted broader posttransplant TCR diversity.

Note on this clone: Its antigen is not known.

The rearrangement uses TRBV28 and TRBJ1-1; D possibly corresponds to TRBD1 (5 bases). The receptor was isolated from a male patient in his 50s who had an allogeneic stem cell transplant from a related donor, so T cells may come from the graft donor. Some clones in this sample may be carry-over from other donors' samples. Source: PBMCs, taken 100 days after allogeneic stem cell transplant. CDR3 coding DNA: TGTGCCAGCAAGGAAGGGGACACTGAAGCTTTCTTT. This codes for CASKEGDTEAFF.